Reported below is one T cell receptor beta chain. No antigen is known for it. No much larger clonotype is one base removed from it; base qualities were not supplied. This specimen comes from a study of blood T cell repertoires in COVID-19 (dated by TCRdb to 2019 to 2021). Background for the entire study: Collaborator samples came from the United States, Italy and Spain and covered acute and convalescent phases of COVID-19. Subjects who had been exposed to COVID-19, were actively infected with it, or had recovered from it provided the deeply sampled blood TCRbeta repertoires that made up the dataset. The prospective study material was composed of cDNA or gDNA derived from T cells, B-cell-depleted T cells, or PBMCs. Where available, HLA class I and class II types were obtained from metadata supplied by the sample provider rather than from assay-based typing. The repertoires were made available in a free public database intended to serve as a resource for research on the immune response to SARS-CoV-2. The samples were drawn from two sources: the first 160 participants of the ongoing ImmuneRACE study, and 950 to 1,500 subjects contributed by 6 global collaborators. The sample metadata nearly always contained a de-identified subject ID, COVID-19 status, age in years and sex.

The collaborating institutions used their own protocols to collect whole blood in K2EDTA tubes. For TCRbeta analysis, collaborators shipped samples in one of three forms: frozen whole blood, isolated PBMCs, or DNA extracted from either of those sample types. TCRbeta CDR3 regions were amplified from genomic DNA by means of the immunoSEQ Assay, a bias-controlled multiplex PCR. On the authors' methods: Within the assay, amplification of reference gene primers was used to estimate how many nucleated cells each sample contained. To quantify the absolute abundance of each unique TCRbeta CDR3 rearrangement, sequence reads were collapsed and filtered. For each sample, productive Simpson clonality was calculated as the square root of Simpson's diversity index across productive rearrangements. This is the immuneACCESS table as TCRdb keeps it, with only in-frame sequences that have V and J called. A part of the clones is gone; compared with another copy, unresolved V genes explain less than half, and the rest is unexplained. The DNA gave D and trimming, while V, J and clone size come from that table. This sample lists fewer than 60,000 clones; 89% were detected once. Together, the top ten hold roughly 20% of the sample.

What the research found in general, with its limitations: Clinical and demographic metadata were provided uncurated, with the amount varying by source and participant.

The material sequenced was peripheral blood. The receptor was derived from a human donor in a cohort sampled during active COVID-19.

The DNA is TGTGCCAGCAGCTTATGGGCGGGGACCCAAGAGACCCAGTACTTC. Its translation reads: CASSLWAGTQETQYF. In this chain, TRBV7-9 is recombined with TRBJ2-5; TRBD2 is perhaps the D gene, given 6 matching bases. The germline V gene (reference sequence) specifies SEHNR as CDR1 and FQNEAQ as CDR2. Between the V and J ends, shortened by 2 bases and 1 base respectively, the junction contains 11 bases. The CDR3 measures 15 amino acids from cysteine to phenylalanine. Solely the CDR3 DNA is kept, with 45 bases framed from the first base.